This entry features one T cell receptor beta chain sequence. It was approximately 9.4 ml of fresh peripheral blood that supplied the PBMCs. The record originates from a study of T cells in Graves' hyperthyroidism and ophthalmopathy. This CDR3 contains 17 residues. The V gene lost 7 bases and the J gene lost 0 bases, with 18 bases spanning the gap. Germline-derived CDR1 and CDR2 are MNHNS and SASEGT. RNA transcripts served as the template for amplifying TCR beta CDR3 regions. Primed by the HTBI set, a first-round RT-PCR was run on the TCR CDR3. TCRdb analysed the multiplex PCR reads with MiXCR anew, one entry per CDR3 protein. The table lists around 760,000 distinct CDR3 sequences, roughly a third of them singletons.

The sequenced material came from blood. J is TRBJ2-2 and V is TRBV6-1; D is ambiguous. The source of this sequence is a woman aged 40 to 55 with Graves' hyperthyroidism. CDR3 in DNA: TGTGCCAGCAAAGGAGCCCCCTCAGGTTCGAACACCGGGGAGCTGTTTTTT. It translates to CASKGAPSGSNTGELFF.